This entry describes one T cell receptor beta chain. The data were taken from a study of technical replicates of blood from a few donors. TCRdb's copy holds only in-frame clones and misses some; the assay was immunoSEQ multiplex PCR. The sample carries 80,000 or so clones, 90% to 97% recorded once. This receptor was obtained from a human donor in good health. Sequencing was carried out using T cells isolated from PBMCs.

The CDR3 loop is CASSSGGGTGTYEQYF. CDR3 DNA: TGTGCCAGCAGTTCAGGTGGGGGGACAGGCACCTACGAGCAGTACTTC. J is TRBJ2-7 and V is TRBV28, with TRBD1 matching over 8 bases. The CDR3 is 16 amino acids. V was clipped by 4 bases and J by 2 bases; unmatched bases: 10. Germline CDR1 reads MDHEN; CDR2 reads SYDVKM.